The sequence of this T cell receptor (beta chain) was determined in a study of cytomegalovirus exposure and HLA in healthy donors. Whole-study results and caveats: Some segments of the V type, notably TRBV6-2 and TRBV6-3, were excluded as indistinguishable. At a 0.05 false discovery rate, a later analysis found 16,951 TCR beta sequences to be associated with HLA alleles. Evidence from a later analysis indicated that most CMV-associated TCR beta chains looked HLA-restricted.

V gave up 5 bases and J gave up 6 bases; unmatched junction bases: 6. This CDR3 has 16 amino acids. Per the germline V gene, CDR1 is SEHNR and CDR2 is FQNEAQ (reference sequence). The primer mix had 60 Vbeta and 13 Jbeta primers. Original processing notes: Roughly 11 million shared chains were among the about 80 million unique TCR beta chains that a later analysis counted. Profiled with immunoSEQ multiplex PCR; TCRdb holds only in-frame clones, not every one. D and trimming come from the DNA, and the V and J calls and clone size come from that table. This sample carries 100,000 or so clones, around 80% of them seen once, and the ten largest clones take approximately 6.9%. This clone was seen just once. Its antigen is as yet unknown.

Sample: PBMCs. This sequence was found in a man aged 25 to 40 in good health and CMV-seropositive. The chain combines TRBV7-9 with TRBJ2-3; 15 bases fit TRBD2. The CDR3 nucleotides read TGTGCCAGCAGCGCCGGGACTAGCGGGGGGTGGGATACGCAGTATTTT. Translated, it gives CASSAGTSGGWDTQYF.